The entry below gives a single T cell receptor beta chain sequence along with its context. These data belong to a study of cytomegalovirus exposure and HLA in healthy donors. The PCR ran on 60 Vbeta and 13 Jbeta primers. The assay was immunoSEQ multiplex PCR, and TCRdb's table has in-frame clones only and misses some. The data hold 150,000 to 190,000 clones, with 75% observed a single time. V gave up 4 bases and J gave up 1 base; unmatched junction bases: 5. This CDR3 is 15 amino acids long. The V gene's germline CDR1 is MDHEN and CDR2 SYDVKM. Material for sequencing was PBMCs. The sequence came from a man younger than 35 in good health and CMV-seronegative. This sequence joins TRBV28 and TRBJ2-3, with 7 bases lining up with TRBD2. The CDR3 coding sequence is TGTGCCAGCAGTTCGGGTGGGGGGGGCACAGATACGCAGTATTTT. It codes for CASSSGGGGTDTQYF.